The next 15 T cell receptor beta chains were all read from a single sample in a study of human T cells and chemical hapten exposure (dated by TCRdb to the early 2020s). During library preparation, unique molecular identifiers were attached to individual cDNA molecules so that TCRs could be counted in a quantitative, reproducible way. TCRdb itself trimmed the public reads at Q25 with fastp, ran MiXCR and retained productive beta chains. Rows matching on CDR3 protein sequence are summarized as one entry with the most common DNA and genes. This sample holds fewer than 150,000 distinct CDR3 sequences; around 9% were observed only once. Around 1.4% of the sample is taken by the ten largest. Total RNA was extracted from unfractionated whole blood collected in Tempus Blood RNA tubes. Sequenced input: whole blood. These receptors all come from a human donor in good health. Some clones in this sample may be carry-over from other donors' samples. Donor details come from another sample of the same person, matched by shared clones.

The CDR3 here is CATSPDIISYNEQFF. Here the CDR3 DNA reads TGTGCCACCAGCCCAGATATTATCTCCTACAATGAGCAGTTCTTC. The chain recombines TRBV15 with TRBJ2-1; no clear D. V lost 5 bases, J lost 0 bases, and 11 bases lay in between. The germline V gene encodes CDR1 LNHNV and CDR2 YYDKDF (reference sequence). CDR3 length equals 15 residues.

This clonotype was seen repeatedly, ten times or more. The V gene is TRBV28, the J gene TRBJ1-2; no definite D call. The germline CDR1 and CDR2 sequences are MDHEN and SYDVKM. V lost 5 bases to trimming and J lost 4 bases, with 14 bases between them. CDR3 length equals 14 residues. CDR3 protein: CASSTETDRYGYTF. In nucleotides, the CDR3 is TGTGCCAGCAGTACCGAAACTGACCGCTATGGCTACACCTTC.

This clonotype was seen ten or more times. This rearrangement joins TRBV6-1 to TRBJ1-4; no clear D. This CDR3 region has 16 residues. Germline V gives CDR1 MNHNS, CDR2 SASEGT. The V end lost 3 bases, the J end lost 0 bases, and 11 bases lay between the germline ends. CDR3 sequence reads: CASSDLPDATNEKLFF. CDR3 DNA: TGTGCCAGCAGTGACCTTCCAGATGCAACTAATGAAAAACTGTTTTTT.

This clonotype was picked up a small number of times. This chain joins TRBV20-1 and TRBJ2-5; a possible D gene is TRBD2 (5 bases). Germline V gene lookup returns CDR1 DFQATT and CDR2 SNEGSKA (reference sequence). Trimming removed 3 bases at V and 5 bases at J, with 13 bases between. This CDR3 region has 13 residues. CDR3 amino acids: CSASSSWVETQYF. The CDR3 DNA follows: TGCAGTGCTAGCTCTAGCTGGGTTGAGACCCAGTACTTC.

This clonotype has just a few counts. The chain is built from TRBV6-1 and TRBJ2-3; TRBD1 matches 10 bases. The CDR3 has 15 residues. V shed 1 base, J shed 4 bases, and the junction held 2 bases outside the gene matches. The germline gives CDR1 MNHNS, CDR2 SASEGT. The CDR3 sequence is CASSEETGGADTQYF. In nucleotides, the CDR3 is TGTGCCAGCAGTGAAGAGACAGGGGGCGCAGATACGCAGTATTTT.

The genes are TRBV3-1 and TRBJ2-3; D possibly corresponds to TRBD2 (5 bases). With 2 bases removed from V and 1 base from J, the gap between germline ends came to 10 bases. The CDR3 has 15 residues. Germline V lookup: CDR1 LGHDT, CDR2 YNNKEL (reference sequence). CDR3 region: CASSQSGSRTDTQYF. The CDR3 DNA sequence: TGTGCCAGCAGCCAATCGGGGTCTCGCACAGATACGCAGTATTTT.

The chain is built from TRBV7-2 and TRBJ2-5; maybe TRBD2 (6 bases). V lost 1 base and J lost 2, with 8 bases in between. Germline V gene sequence: CDR1 SGHTA, CDR2 FQGNSA. This CDR3 contains 14 residues. CDR3 protein: CASSLGGLQETQYF. The CDR3 bases are TGTGCCAGCAGCTTAGGAGGACTACAAGAGACCCAGTACTTC.

This clonotype was seen a handful of times. This sequence joins TRBV4-3 and TRBJ2-7; a weak D match, TRBD1 (6 bases). Trimming left V 1 base short and J 6 bases short, with 19 bases between. Germline CDR1 reads LGHNA; CDR2 reads YSLEER. The CDR3 covers 16 residues. CDR3 sequence (DNA): TGCGCCAGCAGCCAAGCTGCGGACAGTTTTAGGTCCGAGCAGTACTTC. Its translation: CASSQAADSFRSEQYF.

The chain recombines TRBV7-2 with TRBJ2-3, with 12 nucleotides matching TRBD2. Germline trimming cut 5 bases from V and 4 bases from J; bases unmatched to any gene: 13. CDR1 and CDR2 (germline): SGHTA, FQGNSA. The CDR3 sequence is 18 residues long. DNA of the CDR3: TGTGCCAGCAGCAGGACTGCTAGCGGGGGGGCCAGGGCAGATACGCAGTATTTT. It specifies CASSRTASGGARADTQYF.

This clonotype was recorded at least ten times. The chain carries TRBV7-9 and TRBJ1-2, with TRBD1 identical over 12 bases. The V gene end was trimmed by 5 bases and the J gene end by 4 bases; junction bases not matched to a gene: 5. The CDR3 loop spans 15 amino acids. Germline V CDR1 and CDR2: SEHNR, FQNEAQ (reference sequence). The CDR3 sequence is CASSQGQGAFYGYTF. The CDR3, as DNA: TGTGCCAGCAGCCAGGGACAGGGGGCCTTCTATGGCTACACCTTC.

This clonotype was recorded at least ten times. The rearrangement joins TRBV13 to TRBJ1-1; D is ambiguous. The CDR3 is 13 residues long. In germline, CDR1 is PRHDT, CDR2 FYEKMQ (reference sequence). Trimming left V 0 bases short and J 6 bases short, with 8 bases between. DNA for the CDR3: TGTGCCAGCAGCTTAGGGGGTGCTTCTGAAGCTTTCTTT. As protein: CASSLGGASEAFF.

This clonotype has at least ten counts. The gene calls are TRBV12-3 or TRBV12-4 and TRBJ2-1; 8 nucleotides match TRBD2. Losses at the gene ends were 4 bases for V and 11 bases for J; bases not matched to a gene: 4. The CDR3 is made up of 12 amino acids. CDR3 in DNA: TGTGCCAGCAGTTCAGCGGGGGCCCAGCAGTTCTTC. Its protein product is CASSSAGAQQFF.

In its sample, this clonotype was seen a few times. The V gene is TRBV20-1, the J gene TRBJ2-5, with unresolved D. Trimming shortened V by 6 bases and J by 1 base, and 15 bases separated the two germline ends. Looked up from germline, CDR1 is DFQATT and CDR2 is SNEGSKA (reference sequence). This CDR3 region has 14 residues. CDR3 in amino acids: CSAHAAAVQETQYF. CDR3 DNA sequence: TGCAGTGCCCACGCCGCGGCAGTCCAAGAGACCCAGTACTTC.

The J gene is TRBJ2-2, the V gene TRBV24-1; TRBD2 aligns across 10 bases. Germline lookup yields CDR1 KGHDR and CDR2 SFDVKD. There are 16 residues in the CDR3. With V trimmed by 9 bases and J by 3 bases, 9 bases remained unmatched. The CDR3 DNA sequence: TGTGCCACCTCCAGTGCAGCGGGAGGGTACACCGGGGAGCTGTTTTTT. It yields the protein CATSSAAGGYTGELFF.

The V gene is TRBV27, the J gene TRBJ1-5, with 8 bases fitting TRBD1. The CDR3 length is 15 residues. The trim removed 5 bases at V and 5 bases at J, leaving 8 bases unmatched. Looked up from germline, CDR1 is MNHEY and CDR2 is SMNVEV (reference sequence). CDR3 sequence: CASSLRQGSDQPQHF. The DNA for the CDR3 is TGTGCCAGCAGTCTTAGACAGGGGTCTGATCAGCCCCAGCATTTT.